The 31 T cell receptor beta chains in this list originate from one sample, sequenced in a study of tumor-infiltrating lymphocytes in primary liver carcinoma. Using a constant-region primer together with ProtoScript II reverse transcriptase, TCR beta cDNA was made from about 500 ng of total RNA. Construction of TCR beta libraries relied on three successive nested multiplex PCR rounds employing slightly modified ARM-PCR. TRBV1-TRBV30 forward primers paired with a C-beta reverse primer were used in the first two PCR rounds, which ran roughly 10 cycles each. TCRdb reprocessed the multiplex PCR reads via MiXCR and lists one record per CDR3 protein. The sample contains approximately 340,000 distinct CDR3 sequences, about 61% of which appear only once. Germline DNA was also extracted, while the blood RNA originated from unsorted whole blood. The specimen sequenced was peripheral blood. These TCRs come from a man aged 35-49 years with primary liver carcinoma and hepatitis B virus infection.

A note on this clonotype: The conserved phenylalanine or tryptophan is not found at the CDR3 terminus, so this likely reflects a read error. The chain couples TRBV11-2 to TRBJ2-5; maybe TRBD1 (6 bases). Germline loops: CDR1 SGHAT, CDR2 FQNNGV. The CDR3 has 15 residues. CDR3 loop: CDGSLGGHLQETQYS. The CDR3 DNA sequence: TGTGACGGCAGCTTAGGGGGACACCTACAAGAGACCCAGTACTCC.

The V gene is TRBV4-3, the J gene TRBJ2-7; 8 bases agree with TRBD1. Germline-derived CDR1 and CDR2 are LGHNA and YSLEER. The length of the CDR3 is 18 residues. V was pared by 0 bases and J by 4 bases, with 14 bases of the junction left unmatched. The CDR3 DNA is TGCGCCAGCAGCCAAGAGGCTCTGCCGCAGGGGGCGGCGTACGAGCAGTACTTC. It yields the protein CASSQEALPQGAAYEQYF.

With regard to this clonotype: This may stem from a read error, because a much larger clone lies one nucleotide away. The rearrangement links TRBV6-5 to TRBJ2-1, with TRBD2 identical over 9 bases. The CDR3 length is 18 residues. Germline lookup yields CDR1 MNHEY and CDR2 SVGAGI. CDR3 sequence reads: CVTSLRASGTNSYNEQFF. As DNA, the CDR3 is TGTGTCACCAGTTTAAGGGCTAGCGGGACCAACTCCTACAATGAGCAGTTCTTC.

The rearrangement links TRBV5-5 to TRBJ2-3; 8 positions agree with TRBD2. The CDR3 totals 18 residues. CDR1 is SGHKS and CDR2 is YYEKEE in the germline V gene (reference sequence). The ends lost 1 base at V and 0 bases at J; junction bases unmatched: 10. CDR3 DNA sequence: TGTGCCAGCAGCTTGCCGACTAGCGAGAGATTTAGCACAGATACGCAGTATTTT. This translates into CASSLPTSERFSTDTQYF.

This clonotype ranks as medium-sized. J is TRBJ2-1 and V is TRBV11-2; TRBD2 might be the D (5 bases). Germline CDR1 and CDR2: SGHAT and FQNNGV. This CDR3 has 15 amino acids. V lost 5 bases, J lost 2 bases, and 13 bases lay in between. CDR3 bases: TGTGCCAGCAGCCCATGGACTTCTACCTACAATGAGCAGTTCTTC. It codes for CASSPWTSTYNEQFF.

Comments on this clonotype: Because it lacks the conserved phenylalanine or tryptophan at the end, this CDR3 is likely a read error. The chain couples TRBV4-1 to TRBJ2-2; 11 positions match TRBD1. Germline V gene data show CDR1 as MGHRA and CDR2 as YSYEKL. The CDR3 is 16 residues long. The CDR3 sequence: CACNDLDRGLTGELFS. The CDR3 region has the DNA TGCGCCTGCAACGATCTGGACAGGGGGCTAACCGGAGAGCTGTTTTCT.

The rearrangement joins TRBV11-1 to TRBJ2-4; 10 positions agree with TRBD1. This CDR3 region has 20 residues. Trimming removed 9 bases from V and 3 bases from J; junction bases left unmatched: 23. Per germline, CDR1 SGHAT and CDR2 FQDESV (reference sequence). CDR3 DNA: TGTGCCAGTAGCGAGGACAGGGGGAGTTTCGGGGACGTTAACAAAAACATTCAGTACTTC. Amino acids: CASSEDRGSFGDVNKNIQYF.

In its sample, this clonotype was seen a few times. The chain couples TRBV13 to TRBJ2-1; 9 bases fit TRBD1. Germline lookup yields CDR1 PRHDT and CDR2 FYEKMQ (reference sequence). After removal of 5 bases from V and 6 bases from J, the junction contained 8 bases not matched to a gene. This CDR3 has 15 amino acids. The CDR3 DNA is TGTGCCAGCAGCGTCCGGGACAGGGTTACCAATGAGCAGTTCTTC. Translated: CASSVRDRVTNEQFF.

A note on this clonotype: No conserved phenylalanine or tryptophan ends this CDR3, so it is likely a read error. This chain connects TRBV5-1 to TRBJ2-1; 12 bases fit TRBD2. The V gene's germline CDR1 is SGHRS and CDR2 YFSETQ. V lost 0 bases to trimming and J lost 0 bases; unmatched junction nucleotides: 10. The length of the CDR3 is 20 residues. CDR3 sequence: CASSLVLGLAGSSSYNEQFS. The CDR3 DNA follows: TGCGCCAGCAGCTTGGTCTTAGGACTAGCGGGATCAAGCTCCTACAATGAGCAGTTCTCC.

This sequence joins TRBV5-4 and TRBJ2-2; 8 nucleotides line up with TRBD2. V lost 3 bases, J lost 4 bases, and 8 bases stayed unmatched. There are 16 residues in the CDR3. Germline-derived CDR1 and CDR2 are SGHNT and YYREEE (reference sequence). The CDR3 region has the DNA TGTGCCAGCAGCTCACCCGGGACTAGGAGCACCGGGGAGCTGTTTTTT. It yields the protein CASSSPGTRSTGELFF.

This clonotype was detected many times. The chain is built from TRBV5-4 and TRBJ2-5; D gene uncertain. The CDR3 is 14 amino acids. CDR1 is SGHNT and CDR2 is YYREEE in the germline V gene (reference sequence). V lost 4 bases to trimming and J lost 3 bases, with 13 bases between them. Here the CDR3 DNA reads TGTGCCAGCAGCCGCCAGGATATTAAAGAGACCCAGTACTTC. It codes for CASSRQDIKETQYF.

V is TRBV5-5 and J is TRBJ2-1, with D uncertain. The CDR3 spans 12 residues. CDR1 SGHKS and CDR2 YYEKEE come from the germline V gene (reference sequence). V was shortened by 1 base and J by 9 bases, with 8 bases between the two germline ends. The DNA for the CDR3 is TGTGCCAGCAGCTTGACGTCTATTGAGCAGTTCTTC. This gives the protein CASSLTSIEQFF.

This clonotype was counted many times. J is TRBJ2-1 and V is TRBV5-4, with a weak D call TRBD2 (5 bases). The CDR3 has 15 residues. Germline CDR1 and CDR2: SGHNT and YYREEE (reference sequence). With 3 bases removed from V and 4 bases from J, the gap between germline ends came to 14 bases. CDR3 nucleotides: TGTGCCAGCAGCTACCGGGATAAACTATACAATGAGCAGTTCTTC. It encodes CASSYRDKLYNEQFF.

Comment on this clonotype: A much larger clonotype is one base distant, so this may be a read error. The V gene is TRBV4-1, the J gene TRBJ2-1; D is unclear. CDR1 is MGHRA and CDR2 is YSYEKL in the germline V gene. The CDR3 loop spans 19 amino acids. The V and J ends lost 0 bases and 4 bases respectively, with 22 bases between them. CDR3 bases: TGCGCCAGCAGCCAAGATCTAGACCAACCCCATACACCATACAATGAGCAGTTCTTC. Amino acids: CASSQDLDQPHTPYNEQFF.

A single count supports this clonotype. The CDR3 nucleotides are TGTGCCAGCAGTTGGACTAGCGGGAGTTCCGAGCAGTACTTC. This encodes CASSWTSGSSEQYF. The chain employs TRBV28 and TRBJ2-7; TRBD2 matches at 13 bases. This CDR3 contains 14 residues. From germline, CDR1 is MDHEN and CDR2 SYDVKM. The J segment lost 6 bases and the V segment lost 4 bases, leaving 3 bases of the junction unmatched.

The V and J genes are TRBV6-1 and TRBJ2-3, with D possibly matching TRBD1 (6 bases). The V gene lost 5 bases and the J gene lost 6 bases, with 18 bases spanning the gap. Germline V gene sequence: CDR1 MNHNS, CDR2 SASEGT. The CDR3 runs 15 residues. Here the CDR3 DNA reads TGTGCCAGCAGTTACAGGGACGGTCTGGTGGATACGCAGTATTTT. It yields the protein CASSYRDGLVDTQYF.

This clonotype was picked up a small number of times. The rearrangement uses TRBV11-2 and TRBJ1-1; D remains unclear. Germline V CDR1 and CDR2: SGHAT, FQNNGV. This CDR3 comprises 13 residues. V was cut by 11 bases and J by 1 base, with 14 bases left in between. The chain's CDR3 is CACSLKRNTEAFF. Here the CDR3 DNA reads TGTGCCTGTAGCCTCAAACGGAACACTGAAGCTTTCTTT.

About this clonotype itself: This may arise from a read error, as a much more abundant clone is one base away. This chain links TRBV6-2 or TRBV6-3 with TRBJ1-4, with a possible D match to TRBD1 (5 bases). There are 13 residues in the CDR3. Per germline, CDR1 MNHEY and CDR2 SVGEGT. Here the CDR3 reads CASSEGQGEILFF. CDR3 nucleotide sequence: TGTGCCAGCAGTGAGGGGCAAGGAGAAATACTGTTTTTT.

Turning to this clonotype: This may stem from a read error, because a much larger clone lies one nucleotide away. This chain uses TRBV4-1 with TRBJ2-3; D is tentatively TRBD1 or TRBD2 (6 bases each). The CDR3 spans 13 residues. Germline V CDR1 and CDR2: MGHRA, YSYEKL. This CDR3 is CARHGGGTDTHYF. The CDR3 coding sequence is TGCGCCCGCCACGGGGGCGGAACAGATACGCATTATTTT.

This clonotype occurred many times. This chain joins TRBV5-5 and TRBJ2-7; tentatively, D is TRBD1 (6 bases). The germline V and J ends were trimmed by 5 bases and 0 bases, with 18 bases remaining between them. Germline loops: CDR1 SGHKS, CDR2 YYEKEE (reference sequence). The CDR3 runs to 16 residues. CDR3 region: CASSYSPHRDSYEQYF. The CDR3 DNA reads TGTGCCAGCAGTTACTCCCCCCACAGGGACTCCTACGAGCAGTACTTC. Variable domain in full (rest from reference TRBV5-5 and TRBJ2-7): DAGVTQSPTHLIKTRGQQVTLRCSPISGHKSVSWYQQVLGQGPQFIFQYYEKEERGRGNFPDRFSARQFPNYSSELNVNALLLGDSALYLCASSYSPHRDSYEQYFGPGTRLTVT.

A note on this clonotype: Since a much larger clone is just one base distant, this may be a read error. A read error is likely, as this CDR3 ends without the conserved phenylalanine or tryptophan. The chain employs TRBV6-1 and TRBJ2-7; 11 bases map to TRBD2. Germline lookup yields CDR1 MNHNS and CDR2 SASEGT. This CDR3 is built from 13 residues. The junction had 5 bases not matched to a gene; V was cut back by 5 bases and J by 8 bases. The CDR3 sequence: CASSTGTSGKQYI. DNA for the CDR3: TGTGCCAGCAGTACAGGGACTAGCGGTAAGCAGTACATC.

The chain uses TRBV11-2 and TRBJ2-5, with D possibly TRBD2 on 5 matching bases. Germline loops: CDR1 SGHAT, CDR2 FQNNGV. The CDR3 extends over 13 amino acids. Between the trimmed V and J ends, which lost 5 bases and 5 bases, there was a span of 12 bases. The CDR3 DNA is TGTGCCAGCAGCACCAGAGGGCTGGAGACCCAGTACTTC. Protein product: CASSTRGLETQYF.

This clonotype has more than one count but fewer than ten. A much larger clone differs by one base, so this may be a read error. This sequence joins TRBV4-3 and TRBJ2-1; 10 bases align to TRBD1. Germline V gene sequence: CDR1 LGHNA, CDR2 YSLEER. CDR3 size: 15 residues. CDR3 nucleotides: TGCTCCAGCAGCCAAGCGGGACAGGGGTACAATGAGCAGTTCTTC. Protein sequence: CSSSQAGQGYNEQFF.

To note about this clonotype: A read error may be the cause here, since a much bigger clone is one base away. V gene TRBV6-1 combines with J gene TRBJ1-5; D gene unclear. CDR1 is MNHNS, CDR2 SASEGT, per germline. This CDR3 has 18 amino acids. CDR3 loop: CDSSASRPNKYSNQPQHF. CDR3 DNA: TGTGACAGCAGTGCGAGCAGGCCTAACAAATATAGCAATCAGCCCCAGCATTTT.

For this clonotype: Compared with germline, one end of the junction differs, possibly owing to a read error. The J gene is TRBJ2-7, the V gene TRBV11-2; 10 bases match TRBD2. The CDR3 is 16 amino acids. Germline V CDR1 and CDR2: SGHAT, FQNNGV. Written as DNA, the CDR3 is TGTTCCAGCAGCTTGAGACTAGCGGGCGGCTCCTGCGAGCAGTACTTC. It encodes CSSSLRLAGGSCEQYF.

This chain links TRBV7-9 with TRBJ2-7; D is possibly TRBD2 (5 bases). Germline CDR1 SEHNR, CDR2 FQNEAQ (reference sequence). The CDR3 contains 12 residues. V was cut by 5 bases and J by 7 bases, with 12 bases left in between. CDR3 bases: TGTGCCAGCAGCCGACCACGGGGTGAGCAGTACTTC. It specifies CASSRPRGEQYF.

This clonotype was observed a few times. This chain joins TRBV28 and TRBJ1-5, with 8 bases aligning to TRBD1. Germline trimming cut 6 bases from V and 1 base from J; bases unmatched to any gene: 2. The CDR3 runs 14 residues. The germline V gene has CDR1 MDHEN and CDR2 SYDVKM. This chain's CDR3 is CASRRQGSNQPQHF. CDR3 in DNA: TGTGCCAGCAGAAGACAGGGGAGCAATCAGCCCCAGCATTTT. The variable domain in full, with the rest retrieved from reference TRBV28 and TRBJ1-5, is DVKVTQSSRYLVKRTGEKVFLECVQDMDHENMFWYRQDPGLGLRLIYFSYDVKMKEKGDIPEGYSVSREKKERFSLILESASTNQTSMYLCASRRQGSNQPQHFGDGTRLSIL.

With regard to this clonotype: A much larger clonotype is one base distant, so this may be a read error. The conserved phenylalanine or tryptophan is not found at the CDR3 terminus, so this likely reflects a read error. Here the CDR3 reads CASSAAEDHQPQHI. CDR3 coding DNA: TGTGCCAGCAGTGCCGCTGAGGATCATCAGCCCCAGCATATT. The chain employs TRBV6-5 and TRBJ1-5; no clear D. V lost 5 bases to trimming and J lost 5 bases, with 13 bases between them. Germline V gene sequence: CDR1 MNHEY, CDR2 SVGAGI. The CDR3 runs to 14 residues.

Worth noting for this clonotype: One end of the junction is discordant with germline, which a read error may explain. The chain couples TRBV6-5 to TRBJ2-7; D is unresolved. CDR1 MNHEY and CDR2 SVGAGI come from the germline V gene. This CDR3 has 14 amino acids. CDR3 bases: TGTGCCAGCGGTTACGCGCGATCATCCTACGAGCAGTACTTC. It is translated as CASGYARSSYEQYF.

About this clonotype: It is likely a read error, because the conserved phenylalanine at the end of the CDR3 is missing. The rearrangement uses TRBV24-1 and TRBJ1-1; TRBD1 is a possible D gene (5 bases). The V end was cut by 3 bases, the J end by 2 bases, with 6 bases between. The CDR3 extends over 13 amino acids. Germline V gene lookup returns CDR1 KGHDR and CDR2 SFDVKD. CDR3 in amino acids: CATSDGANTEAFL. The DNA for the CDR3 is TGTGCCACCAGTGATGGGGCAAACACTGAAGCTTTCCTT.

Worth noting for this clonotype: This could be a read error, since a much larger clone is one nucleotide away. This chain uses TRBV6-5 with TRBJ2-4; a possible D gene is TRBD1 (5 bases). The CDR3 runs 17 residues. Germline values: CDR1 MNHEY, CDR2 SVGAGI. The CDR3 DNA sequence: TGTGCCAGCAGTTACCGGAGAATGGGTGGGGCCAAAAACATTCATTACTTC. It specifies CASSYRRMGGAKNIHYF.